The clone carrying this T cell receptor beta chain was counted between two and nine times. This entry is derived from a study of blood T cell repertoires in COVID-19. Background on the study: PBMCs, B-cell-depleted T cells, or T cells provided the cDNA or gDNA that made up the material.

Study processing details: It was from reference gene primer amplification that nucleated cell counts were estimated. Here immunoSEQ multiplex PCR was the method, and the copy in TCRdb shows in-frame clones only, minus some. The DNA was the basis for D and trimming; V, J and clone size are from that table. The sample records about 150,000 clones, approximately 84% being singletons. V was shortened by 5 bases and J by 6 bases, with 20 bases between the two germline ends. Germline V lookup: CDR1 MDHEN, CDR2 SYDVKM. This CDR3 region has 15 residues. The source of this sequence is a woman aged 80 or over with acute or convalescent COVID-19. The specimen was peripheral blood. This chain joins TRBV28 and TRBJ2-7; D is perhaps TRBD1 (5 bases). CDR3 coding DNA: TGTGCCAGCAGTCCCCTGGGGCCCCCGTTTGTCGAGCAGTACTTC. This translates into CASSPLGPPFVEQYF.